Sequencing of this TCR beta chain was carried out in a study of cytomegalovirus exposure and HLA in healthy donors. Study-wide context: There were approximately 81 million unique TCRs (from HLA-typed donors) in an early data release. Study-level results: In all likelihood, a cluster of highly shared sequence variants was a sequencing artifact. The authors enumerated over 150 TCR beta chains as linked to cytomegalovirus. Fewer N-insertions than the roughly 670-donor mean were reportedly shown by an Asian-associated ancestry cluster in a later analysis.

With respect to this clone: Its antigen is not known.

The CDR3 is 13 amino acids. The V gene lost 5 bases and the J gene lost 0 bases, with 8 bases spanning the gap. CDR1 MGHRA and CDR2 YSYEKL come from the germline V gene. This PCR relied on a set of 60 Vbeta primers and 13 Jbeta primers. Sequencing was performed with immunoSEQ multiplex PCR; in TCRdb, only in-frame clones are kept and a portion is missing. The data show about 140,000 clones, more than 70% seen once. The rearrangement links TRBV4-1 to TRBJ2-7; D gene ambiguous. Source material: PBMCs. The sequence derives from a man aged 18-30 years in good health and CMV-seropositive. In nucleotides, the CDR3 is TGCGCCAGCAGCTACTCCATCTCCTACGAGCAGTACTTC. As protein: CASSYSISYEQYF.